The clone carrying this TCR beta chain was observed many times. What it recognizes is unknown. The repertoire was sequenced with immunoSEQ multiplex PCR; TCRdb's copy has only in-frame clones and lacks some. This sample has around 200,000 clones, with around 81% found just once. The ends were cut back, 4 bases at V and 4 bases at J, with 26 bases in the middle. Germline CDR1 is SGHDN and CDR2 is FVKESK. There are 18 residues in the CDR3. This specimen belongs to a study of cytomegalovirus exposure and HLA in healthy donors. Whole-study findings and limits: One later analysis, an examination of the approximately 130 validation repertoires, found that first-cohort TCR clusters tended to co-occur in them. Overall, some 160 TCR beta chains were annotated as cytomegalovirus-associated. A classifier reportedly called cytomegalovirus status with high sensitivity and specificity.

The donors were part of the validation cohort, which consisted of about 130 subjects and was separate from the first cohort of 666 subjects. The sample consisted of PBMCs. The TCR sequence derives from a woman aged 18-30 years in good health and CMV-seropositive. The chain is built from TRBV14 and TRBJ2-7, with D perhaps matching TRBD1 (6 bases). CDR3 DNA sequence: TGTGCCAGCAGCCGCTACGGACGTGGGGGCACCACTGCGTACGAGCAGTACTTC. Residues: CASSRYGRGGTTAYEQYF.